The entry that follows covers one T cell receptor beta chain sequence. As yet, its antigen is unknown. Germline V gene lookup returns CDR1 GTSNPN and CDR2 SVGIG (reference sequence). V lost 1 base to trimming and J lost 1 base; unmatched junction nucleotides: 6. The CDR3 runs to 15 residues. The data originate from a study of cytotoxic CD8 clonotypes in ibrutinib-treated CLL. Overall study results and limits: Relative to age-matched healthy donors, clonality at baseline was higher, and it tracked circulating CD8+ T-cell counts.

PBMCs were cryopreserved, and 1.5 to 2.5 micrograms of genomic DNA from them went into TCR beta libraries. Assay used: immunoSEQ multiplex PCR; TCRdb lists only in-frame clones, some missing. The table lists 150,000 to 200,000 clones, over 60% of them singletons, with roughly 13% in the top ten. Sequencing was performed on PBMCs, taken after 24 months of ibrutinib treatment. J is TRBJ1-1 and V is TRBV30; TRBD1 matches at 7 bases. This clonotype was sampled from a human donor with chronic lymphocytic leukemia. CDR3 bases: TGTGCCTGGAGTGCCCCAAGACAGGGGAACACTGAAGCTTTCTTT. It specifies CAWSAPRQGNTEAFF.